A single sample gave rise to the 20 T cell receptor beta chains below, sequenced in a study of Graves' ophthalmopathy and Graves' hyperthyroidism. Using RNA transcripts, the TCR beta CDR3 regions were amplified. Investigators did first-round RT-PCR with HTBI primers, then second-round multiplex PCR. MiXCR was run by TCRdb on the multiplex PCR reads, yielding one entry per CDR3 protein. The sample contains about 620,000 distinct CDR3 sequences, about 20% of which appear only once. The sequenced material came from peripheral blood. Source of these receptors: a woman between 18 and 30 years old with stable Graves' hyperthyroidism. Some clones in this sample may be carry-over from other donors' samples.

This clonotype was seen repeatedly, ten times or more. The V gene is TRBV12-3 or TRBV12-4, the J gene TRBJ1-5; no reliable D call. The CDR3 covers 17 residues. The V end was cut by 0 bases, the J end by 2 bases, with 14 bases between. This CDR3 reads CASSLALHGTRNQPQHF. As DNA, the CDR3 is TGTGCCAGCAGTTTAGCCCTACACGGAACGCGCAATCAGCCCCAGCATTTT.

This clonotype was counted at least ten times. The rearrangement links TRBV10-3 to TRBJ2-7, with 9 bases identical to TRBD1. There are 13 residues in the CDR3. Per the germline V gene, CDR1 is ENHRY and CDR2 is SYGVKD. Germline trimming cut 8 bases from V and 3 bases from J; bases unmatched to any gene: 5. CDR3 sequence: CAIRDRVLYEQYF. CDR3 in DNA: TGTGCCATCCGGGACAGGGTTCTCTACGAGCAGTACTTC.

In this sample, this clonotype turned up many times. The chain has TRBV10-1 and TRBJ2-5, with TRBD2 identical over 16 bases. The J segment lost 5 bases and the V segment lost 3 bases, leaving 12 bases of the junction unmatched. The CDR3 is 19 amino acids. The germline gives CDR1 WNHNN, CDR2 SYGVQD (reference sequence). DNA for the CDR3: TGCGCCAGCAGTGACCTGGGACTAGCGGGGGGGCTTTCCCTCGAGACCCAGTACTTC. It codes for CASSDLGLAGGLSLETQYF.

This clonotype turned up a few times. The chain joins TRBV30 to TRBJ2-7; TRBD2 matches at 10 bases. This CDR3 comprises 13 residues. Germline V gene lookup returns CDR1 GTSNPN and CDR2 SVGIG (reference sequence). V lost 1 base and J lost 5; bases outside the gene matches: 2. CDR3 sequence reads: CAWSEREGNEQYF. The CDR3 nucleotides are TGTGCCTGGAGTGAGCGGGAGGGAAACGAGCAGTACTTC.

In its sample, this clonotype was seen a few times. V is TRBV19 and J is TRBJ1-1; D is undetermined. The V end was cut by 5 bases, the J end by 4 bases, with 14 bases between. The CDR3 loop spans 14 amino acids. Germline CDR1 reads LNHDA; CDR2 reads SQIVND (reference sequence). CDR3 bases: TGTGCCAGTAGTCCACAGCGGATCGTCACTGAAGCTTTCTTT. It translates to CASSPQRIVTEAFF.

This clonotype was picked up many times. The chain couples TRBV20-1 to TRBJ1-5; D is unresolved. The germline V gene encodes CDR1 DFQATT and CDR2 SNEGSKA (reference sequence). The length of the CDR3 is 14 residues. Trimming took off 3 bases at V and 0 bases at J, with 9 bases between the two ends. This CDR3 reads CSARLQYSNQPQHF. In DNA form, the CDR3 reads TGCAGTGCTAGGCTACAGTATAGCAATCAGCCCCAGCATTTT.

The CDR3 bases are TGTGCCAGCAGGCCGACAGCCCCCCATCAGCCCCAGCATTTT. It codes for CASRPTAPHQPQHF. J is TRBJ1-5 and V is TRBV6-1; D perhaps matches TRBD1 (5 bases). CDR1 is MNHNS, CDR2 SASEGT, per germline. V was clipped by 6 bases and J by 5 bases, with 14 bases between them. This CDR3 has 14 residues.

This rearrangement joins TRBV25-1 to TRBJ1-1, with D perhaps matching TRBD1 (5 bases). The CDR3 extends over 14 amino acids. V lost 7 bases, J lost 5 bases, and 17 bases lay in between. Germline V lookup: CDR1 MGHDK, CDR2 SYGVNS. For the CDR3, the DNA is TGTGCCAGCATGGTGTCAGGCGGGGGGACTGAAGCTTTCTTT. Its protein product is CASMVSGGGTEAFF.

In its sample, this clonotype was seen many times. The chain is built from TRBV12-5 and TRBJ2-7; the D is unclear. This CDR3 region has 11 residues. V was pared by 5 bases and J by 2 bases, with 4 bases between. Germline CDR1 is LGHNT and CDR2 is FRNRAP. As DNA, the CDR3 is TGTGCTAGTGGTCCCCCCTACGAGCAGTACTTC. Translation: CASGPPYEQYF.

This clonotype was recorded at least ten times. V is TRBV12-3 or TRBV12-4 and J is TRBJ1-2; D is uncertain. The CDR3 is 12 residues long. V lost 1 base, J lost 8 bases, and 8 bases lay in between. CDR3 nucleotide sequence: TGTGCCAGCAGTTTAGGTTACGACGGCTACACCTTC. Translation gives CASSLGYDGYTF.

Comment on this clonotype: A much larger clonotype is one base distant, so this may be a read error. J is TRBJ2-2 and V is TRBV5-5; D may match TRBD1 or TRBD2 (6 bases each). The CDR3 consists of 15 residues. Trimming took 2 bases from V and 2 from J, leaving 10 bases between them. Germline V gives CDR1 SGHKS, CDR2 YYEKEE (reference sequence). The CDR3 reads CASSFGGDNTGELFF. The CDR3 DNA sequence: TGTGCCAGCAGCTTCGGGGGCGATAACACCGGGGAGCTGTTTTTT. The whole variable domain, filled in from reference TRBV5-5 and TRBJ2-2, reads DAGVTQSPTHLIKTRGQQVTLRCSPISGHKSVSWYQQVLGQGPQFIFQYYEKEERGRGNFPDRFSARQFPNYSSELNVNALLLGDSALYLCASSFGGDNTGELFFGEGSRLTVL.

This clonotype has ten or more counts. This chain's CDR3 is CASSQGSPTGNTIYF. In DNA form, the CDR3 reads TGTGCCAGCAGCCAAGGGTCTCCTACTGGAAACACCATATATTTT. This chain links TRBV14 with TRBJ1-3; D is undetermined. The CDR3 spans 15 residues. In germline, CDR1 is SGHDN, CDR2 FVKESK. Deletions cut 1 base from V and 2 bases from J, with 9 bases between.

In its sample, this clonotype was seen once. CDR3 in amino acids: CASSLITGGRYEQYF. CDR3 bases: TGTGCCAGCAGTTTAATAACAGGGGGTCGGTACGAGCAGTACTTC. The chain carries TRBV28 and TRBJ2-7; 8 bases align to TRBD1. CDR3 length equals 15 residues. Per the germline V gene, CDR1 is MDHEN and CDR2 is SYDVKM. With 2 bases clipped from V and 4 bases from J, the junction kept 7 bases outside the gene matches.

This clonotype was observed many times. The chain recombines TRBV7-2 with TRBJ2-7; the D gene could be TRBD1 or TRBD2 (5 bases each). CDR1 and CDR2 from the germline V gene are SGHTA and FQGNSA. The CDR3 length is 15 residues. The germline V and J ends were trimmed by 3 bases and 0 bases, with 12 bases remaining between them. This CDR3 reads CASSFGTESSYEQYF. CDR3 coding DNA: TGTGCCAGCAGCTTTGGGACGGAGAGCTCCTACGAGCAGTACTTC. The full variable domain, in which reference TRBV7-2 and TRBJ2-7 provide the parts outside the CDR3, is GAGVSQSPSNKVTEKGKDVELRCDPISGHTALYWYRQSLGQGLEFLIYFQGNSAPDKSGLPSDRFSAERTGGSVSTLTIQRTQQEDSAVYLCASSFGTESSYEQYFGPGTRLTVT.

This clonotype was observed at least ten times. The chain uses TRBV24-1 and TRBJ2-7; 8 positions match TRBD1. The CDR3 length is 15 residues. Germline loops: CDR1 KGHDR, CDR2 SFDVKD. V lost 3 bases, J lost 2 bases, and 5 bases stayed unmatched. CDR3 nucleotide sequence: TGTGCCACCAGTGATAACCAGGGGGCCCCCTACGAGCAGTACTTC. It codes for CATSDNQGAPYEQYF.

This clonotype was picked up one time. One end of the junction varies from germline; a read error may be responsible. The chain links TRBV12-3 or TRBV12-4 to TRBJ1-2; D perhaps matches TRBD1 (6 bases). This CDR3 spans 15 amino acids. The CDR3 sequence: CAISLRARGIYGYTF. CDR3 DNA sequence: TGTGCCATCAGTTTAAGGGCCAGGGGAATCTATGGCTACACCTTC.

The CDR3 is CAISESIGEGETQYF. CDR3 nucleotides: TGTGCCATCAGTGAGTCGATAGGGGAGGGGGAGACCCAGTACTTC. This rearrangement joins TRBV10-3 to TRBJ2-5, with 7 bases aligning to TRBD2. The ends lost 0 bases at V and 5 bases at J; junction bases unmatched: 6. The CDR3 contains 15 residues. Germline V gene lookup returns CDR1 ENHRY and CDR2 SYGVKD.

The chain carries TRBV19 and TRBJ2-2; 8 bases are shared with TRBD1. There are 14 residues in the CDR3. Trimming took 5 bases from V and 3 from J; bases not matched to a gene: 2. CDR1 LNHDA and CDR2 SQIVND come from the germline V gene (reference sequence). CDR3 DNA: TGTGCCAGTAGTTGGACAGGGTACACCGGGGAGCTGTTTTTT. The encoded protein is CASSWTGYTGELFF.

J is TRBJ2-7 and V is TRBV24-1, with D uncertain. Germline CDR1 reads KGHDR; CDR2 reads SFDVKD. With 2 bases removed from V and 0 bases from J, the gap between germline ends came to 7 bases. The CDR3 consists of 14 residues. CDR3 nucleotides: TGTGCCACCAGTGATTCTGGCTTCTCCTACGAGCAGTACTTC. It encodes CATSDSGFSYEQYF.

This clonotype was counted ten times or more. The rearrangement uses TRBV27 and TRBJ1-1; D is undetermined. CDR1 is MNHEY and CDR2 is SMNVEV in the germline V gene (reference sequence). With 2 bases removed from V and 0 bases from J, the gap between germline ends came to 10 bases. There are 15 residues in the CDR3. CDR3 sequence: CASSLDGRLNTEAFF. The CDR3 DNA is TGTGCCAGCAGTTTAGATGGCAGATTGAACACTGAAGCTTTCTTT.